Listed below are T cell receptor beta chains from one sample, sequenced in a study of blood T cell repertoires in COVID-19. Sequencing was performed with immunoSEQ multiplex PCR; in TCRdb, only in-frame clones are kept and a portion is missing. The table has over 250,000 clones, roughly nine tenths seen once. Sequencing was done on a sample of PBMCs or T cells enriched from blood (not recorded which). The receptors were sampled from a man between 60 and 75 years old who had recovered from COVID-19. CDR3s include the opening cysteine and the closing phenylalanine or tryptophan. The D gene is left open where the match is weak. Expanded clones get a size class; other rows say once, few or many, or leave the size out.

CDR3nt	CDR3aa	j_gene	v_gene	d_gene	len	abundance
TGTGCCTGGAGCGAAAAAAGTAGCTCCTATAATTCACCCCTCCACTTT	CAWSEKSSSYNSPLHF	TRBJ1-6	TRBV30	-	16	-
TGTGCCACCAGTGATGCCGGGACTAGCGGGAGCCGCGAGCAGTACTTC	CATSDAGTSGSREQYF	TRBJ2-7	TRBV24-1	TRBD2	16	-
TGTGCCAGTAGTAGAGGGGGCAGTAACTATGGCTACACCTTC	CASSRGGSNYGYTF	TRBJ1-2	TRBV19	TRBD1	14	-
TGCGCCAGCAGCCCCAGTGCGAACACTGAAGCTTTCTTT	CASSPSANTEAFF	TRBJ1-1	TRBV4-1	-	13	-
TGTGCCAGCTCATTAAGTATCGGTGGCTATAATTCACCCCTCCACTTT	CASSLSIGGYNSPLHF	TRBJ1-6	TRBV18	-	16	-
TGTGCCAGCAGCGCCTATCGGGCTAGCGGGAGCACAGATACGCAGTATTTT	CASSAYRASGSTDTQYF	TRBJ2-3	TRBV9	TRBD2	17	-
TGTGCCAGCAGCCACACCTCCCCGAGAGGGGGAAATTCGGCCCAGCATTTT	CASSHTSPRGGNSAQHF	TRBJ1-5	TRBV3-1/TRBV3-2	-	17	-
TGCAGCGCAAGCTTGGGCCCGGACTCCTACAATGAGCAGTTCTTC	CSASLGPDSYNEQFF	TRBJ2-1	TRBV29-1	-	15	-
TGTGCCAGCAGCCATTTGACAGGGGGGAAAGAGACCCAGTACTTC	CASSHLTGGKETQYF	TRBJ2-5	TRBV3-1/TRBV3-2	TRBD1	15	once
TGTGCCAGCTCACCACCTACCAAAGCTTTGTACGAGCAGTACTTC	CASSPPTKALYEQYF	TRBJ2-7	TRBV18	-	15	-
TGCGCCAGCAAACTGGGGGGGGCGAACACTGAAGCTTTCTTT	CASKLGGANTEAFF	TRBJ1-1	TRBV5-1	-	14	-
TGTGCCAGCAGCGCAACAGGGGGGGGTAATTCACCCCTCCACTTT	CASSATGGGNSPLHF	TRBJ1-6	TRBV25-1	TRBD1	15	-
TGTGCCAGCAGTTACTCTTTAGCGGGACAATGGAAGCAGTTCTTC	CASSYSLAGQWKQFF	TRBJ2-1	TRBV6-2/TRBV6-3	TRBD2	15	-
TGCAGCGTTGGTCGGGGGGGGCCCGAGACCCAGTACTTC	CSVGRGGPETQYF	TRBJ2-5	TRBV29-1	TRBD2	13	-
TGTGCCAGTAGTGACCCTCGGACAGAAGCTTTCTTT	CASSDPRTEAFF	TRBJ1-1	TRBV19	-	12	-
TGTGCCAGCAGCTTGGCCAGGTCTGCTAATTCACCCCTCCACTTT	CASSLARSANSPLHF	TRBJ1-6	TRBV5-4	-	15	-
TGTGCCAGCAGTGACAGACAGGGCTACACCTTC	CASSDRQGYTF	TRBJ1-2	TRBV6-1	-	11	-
TGTGCCAGCAGCCTTAGGGACAACGGTAATTCACCCCTCCACTTT	CASSLRDNGNSPLHF	TRBJ1-6	TRBV6-5	-	15	-
TGCAGCGTTGGAGCCAGGGATGCAACTAATGAAAAACTGTTTTTT	CSVGARDATNEKLFF	TRBJ1-4	TRBV29-1	-	15	-
TGTGCCAGCAGTTACAACAGACAAGAGACCCAGTACTTC	CASSYNRQETQYF	TRBJ2-5	TRBV6-6	-	13	-
TGTGCCTGGAGTCCACCCCAAGGTCGACAGGGACTTTCTGGAAACACCATATATTTT	CAWSPPQGRQGLSGNTIYF	TRBJ1-3	TRBV30	TRBD1	19	-
TGTGCCAGCAGCTTAGGGCAGGGGGCGGACGAGCAGTACTTC	CASSLGQGADEQYF	TRBJ2-7	TRBV11-3	TRBD1	14	-
TGTGCCTGGAGTGTACAAGGGGCCGGGGAGCTGTTTTTT	CAWSVQGAGELFF	TRBJ2-2	TRBV30	-	13	-
TGCGCCAGCAGCCCCGCACGGGGATACGAGCAGTACTTC	CASSPARGYEQYF	TRBJ2-7	TRBV4-3	-	13	once
TGTGCCAGCAGTTTAGGACTAGCGGGAGTCTCTTACTTC	CASSLGLAGVSYF	TRBJ2-7	TRBV12-3/TRBV12-4	TRBD2	13	-
TGTGCCAGCAGCGTAGCTCAAGGGGGTCCTGGAAACACCATATATTTT	CASSVAQGGPGNTIYF	TRBJ1-3	TRBV9	-	16	-
TGTGCCAGTAGCTTGTCCGGACAGTCGGCAAGTAGGGATCAGCCCCAGCATTTT	CASSLSGQSASRDQPQHF	TRBJ1-5	TRBV19	-	18	-